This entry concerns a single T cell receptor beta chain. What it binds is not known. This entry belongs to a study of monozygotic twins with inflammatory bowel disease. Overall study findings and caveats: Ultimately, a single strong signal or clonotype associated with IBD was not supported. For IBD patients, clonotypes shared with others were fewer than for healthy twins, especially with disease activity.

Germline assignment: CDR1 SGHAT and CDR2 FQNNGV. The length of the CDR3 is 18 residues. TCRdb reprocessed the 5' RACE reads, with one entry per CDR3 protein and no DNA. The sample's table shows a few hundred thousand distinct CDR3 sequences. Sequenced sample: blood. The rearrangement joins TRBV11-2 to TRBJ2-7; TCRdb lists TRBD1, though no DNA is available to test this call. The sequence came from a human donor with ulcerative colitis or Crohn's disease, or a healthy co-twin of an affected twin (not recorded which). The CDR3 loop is CASSHEMGRGTGDYEQYF.